Below, 7 T cell receptor beta chains from the same sample are listed, as sequenced in a study of CD8+ T cells in alopecia areata. cDNA prepared by RNA extraction and subsequent reverse transcription served as the template for sequencing. This table comes from immunoSEQ multiplex PCR, and its TCRdb copy is limited to in-frame clones, with some not included. The sample yields nearly 95,000 clones, approximately 70% seen once. Sample treatment: oral pan-JAK inhibitor, 5-10 mg twice daily. Sample: CD8+ T cells sorted from blood, taken between weeks 43 and 45, from a patient treated with tofacitinib. The receptors were gathered from a human donor with alopecia areata.

This clone was observed once. The genes are TRBV2 and TRBJ2-3; possibly TRBD1 or TRBD2 for D (6 bases each). The V gene's germline CDR1 is SNHLY and CDR2 FYNNEI. Trimming took off 0 bases at V and 5 bases at J, with 15 bases between the two ends. This CDR3 region has 16 residues. The CDR3 reads CASSEARGVALDTQYF. The CDR3 DNA follows: TGTGCCAGCAGTGAAGCGAGGGGGGTCGCCTTAGATACGCAGTATTTT.

The V gene is TRBV30, the J gene TRBJ2-3; tentatively, D is TRBD2 (5 bases). V was trimmed by 2 bases and J by 6 bases, leaving 15 bases between them. Per the germline V gene, CDR1 is GTSNPN and CDR2 is SVGIG (reference sequence). CDR3 length: 14 amino acids. CDR3 in amino acids: CAWSLRGLGDTQYF. The CDR3 DNA sequence: TGTGCCTGGAGTCTCCGGGGTCTAGGGGATACGCAGTATTTT. Full variable domain (outside the CDR3, taken from reference TRBV30 and TRBJ2-3): SQTIHQWPATLVQPVGSPLSLECTVEGTSNPNLYWYRQAAGRGLQLLFYSVGIGQISSEVPQNLSASRPQDRQFILSSKKLLLSDSGFYLCAWSLRGLGDTQYFGPGTRLTVL.

This rearrangement joins TRBV7-9 to TRBJ2-3, with no clear D. Germline V CDR1 and CDR2: SEHNR, FQNEAQ (reference sequence). Trimming pared 0 bases from V and 2 bases from J, leaving 6 bases between. There are 14 residues in the CDR3. CDR3 amino acids: CASSLADHTDTQYF. The CDR3 nucleotides are TGTGCCAGCAGCTTAGCCGATCACACAGATACGCAGTATTTT. The full variable domain, completed using reference TRBV7-9 and TRBJ2-3, is DTGVSQNPRHKITKRGQNVTFRCDPISEHNRLYWYRQTLGQGPEFLTYFQNEAQLEKSRLLSDRFSAERPKGSFSTLEIQRTEQGDSAMYLCASSLADHTDTQYFGPGTRLTVL.

This clone has more than one count but fewer than ten. V usage is TRBV9 and J usage is TRBJ2-1; 9 nucleotides align to TRBD2. This CDR3 region has 16 residues. Germline V gives CDR1 SGDLS, CDR2 YYNGEE. J gave up 8 bases and V 4 bases, and 13 bases lay outside the gene matches. The CDR3 DNA reads TGTGCCAGCAGCCCCCGACGAGGCGGGGGGGCAGATGAGCAGTTCTTC. It is translated as CASSPRRGGGADEQFF.

V and J are TRBV7-2 and TRBJ2-2; D unclear. The V gene's germline CDR1 is SGHTA and CDR2 FQGNSA. This CDR3 has 15 residues. V shed 1 base and J shed 3 bases, with 9 bases lying between them. CDR3 sequence (DNA): TGTGCCAGCAGCTTAGTTTCCGGTCACACCGGGGAGCTGTTTTTT. Its translation: CASSLVSGHTGELFF.

The chain is built from TRBV19 and TRBJ1-5; no firm D call. The CDR3 contains 15 residues. The germline V gene has CDR1 LNHDA and CDR2 SQIVND (reference sequence). V was pared by 1 base and J by 3 bases, with 10 bases between. The DNA of the CDR3 is TGTGCCAGTAGTATAGTACCGAAACTCAATCAGCCCCAGCATTTT. Encoded protein: CASSIVPKLNQPQHF. The entire variable domain, with the rest obtained from reference TRBV19 and TRBJ1-5, is as follows: DGGITQSPKYLFRKEGQNVTLSCEQNLNHDAMYWYRQDPGQGLRLIYYSQIVNDFQKGDIAEGYSVSREKKESFPLTVTSAQKNPTAFYLCASSIVPKLNQPQHFGDGTRLSIL.

CDR3 in amino acids: CASSDGLAGGTDEQYF. In DNA form, the CDR3 reads TGTGCCAGCAGTGACGGACTAGCGGGGGGTACTGACGAGCAGTACTTC. V is TRBV25-1 and J is TRBJ2-7; TRBD2 matches at 14 bases. Germline lookup yields CDR1 MGHDK and CDR2 SYGVNS. The CDR3 has 16 amino acids. J gave up 5 bases and V 3 bases, and 6 bases lay outside the gene matches.